The 13 T cell receptor beta chains in this list originate from one sample, sequenced in a study of T-cell memory formation after mild COVID-19. TCRdb re-called the 5' RACE reads through MiXCR, storing one row per CDR3 protein. The table shows 530,000 or so distinct CDR3 sequences, with 17% occurring only once. Source material: PBMCs or a T cell subset sorted from them (not recorded which). These receptors originate from an adult woman who had mild COVID-19 (a few samples of this study predate the infection). Cell type and time point are not known.

J is TRBJ2-1 and V is TRBV27; the match to TRBD1 covers 12 bases. Germline V gene sequence: CDR1 MNHEY, CDR2 SMNVEV (reference sequence). V lost 8 bases and J lost 10; bases outside the gene matches: 9. This CDR3 region has 14 residues. DNA for the CDR3: TGTGCCAGCGGACACCGGGACAGGGGGCAGGAGCAGTTCTTC. Amino acids: CASGHRDRGQEQFF.

The genes are TRBV5-1 and TRBJ2-1; tentatively, D is TRBD2 (5 bases). Trimming shortened V by 4 bases and J by 4 bases, and 18 bases separated the two germline ends. This CDR3 comprises 16 residues. Germline assignment: CDR1 SGHRS and CDR2 YFSETQ. CDR3 in amino acids: CASSVYRESIYNEQFF. CDR3 coding DNA: TGCGCCAGCAGCGTTTATAGGGAGTCGATATACAATGAGCAGTTCTTC.

This clonotype was seen more than once but under ten times. The J gene is TRBJ2-7, the V gene TRBV7-3; D may be TRBD2 (5 bases). Germline V gene sequence: CDR1 SGHTA, CDR2 FQGTGA. V was clipped by 2 bases and J by 6 bases, with 11 bases between them. The CDR3 consists of 13 residues. Here the CDR3 DNA reads TGTGCCAGCAGCTTAGGTGTCGGAGGCGAGCAGTACTTC. As protein: CASSLGVGGEQYF.

This clonotype was counted between two and nine times. This chain connects TRBV7-7 to TRBJ2-3; 11 nucleotides agree with TRBD2. The V gene end was trimmed by 5 bases and the J gene end by 7 bases; junction bases not matched to a gene: 11. Germline V gene data show CDR1 as SSHAT and CDR2 as FNYEAQ (reference sequence). The CDR3 contains 16 residues. This chain's CDR3 is CASSLGLADRGHTQYF. Written as DNA, the CDR3 is TGTGCCAGCAGCCTGGGACTAGCGGACCGCGGGCATACGCAGTATTTT.

The CDR3 DNA reads TGTGCCAGCAGACCGGGACTAGCGGCCGAGCAGTACTTC. Translating it yields CASRPGLAAEQYF. The chain couples TRBV5-6 to TRBJ2-7; 11 bases map to TRBD2. Looked up from germline, CDR1 is SGHDT and CDR2 is YYEEEE. Trimming removed 5 bases from V and 6 bases from J; junction bases left unmatched: 4. The CDR3 runs to 13 residues.

This clonotype was picked up a small number of times. This chain links TRBV12-3 or TRBV12-4 with TRBJ1-3; D is possibly TRBD1 (6 bases). Deletions cut 5 bases from V and 4 bases from J, with 15 bases between. This CDR3 region has 15 residues. CDR3 nucleotides: TGTGCCAGCAGTCCTAGGGGGGGGGTAGGAAACACCATATATTTT. This sequence encodes CASSPRGGVGNTIYF.

The sample holds a few counts of this clonotype. The chain carries TRBV29-1 and TRBJ2-3, with 11 bases fitting TRBD2. The CDR3 loop spans 14 amino acids. V gave up 4 bases and J gave up 4 bases; unmatched junction bases: 4. Germline V CDR1 and CDR2: SQVTM, ANQGSEA. CDR3 coding DNA: TGCAGCGTTGCCCCTAGCGGGGGGCCAGATACGCAGTATTTT. Translating it yields CSVAPSGGPDTQYF.

J is TRBJ2-7 and V is TRBV10-3, with D hard to call. Germline V CDR1 and CDR2: ENHRY, SYGVKD. The CDR3 sequence is 12 residues long. V was trimmed by 8 bases and J by 6 bases, leaving 14 bases between them. DNA of the CDR3: TGTGCCATCGGGCCTCGCTTTAGCGAGCAGTACTTC. As protein: CAIGPRFSEQYF.

In its sample, this clonotype was seen a few times. The V and J genes are TRBV27 and TRBJ1-5, with D unclear. V lost 1 base, J lost 3 bases, and 10 bases lay in between. Looked up from germline, CDR1 is MNHEY and CDR2 is SMNVEV (reference sequence). This CDR3 has 15 amino acids. The DNA of the CDR3 is TGTGCCAGCAGTTTATTTGCAGGCTACAATCAGCCCCAGCATTTT. It translates to CASSLFAGYNQPQHF.

This chain uses TRBV6-1 with TRBJ2-3, with TRBD1 matching 7 bases. Germline CDR1 reads MNHNS; CDR2 reads SASEGT. The trim removed 0 bases at V and 2 bases at J, leaving 2 bases unmatched. CDR3 length equals 15 residues. The CDR3 DNA is TGTGCCAGCAGTGAAGCAGGGGGCAACACAGATACGCAGTATTTT. It encodes CASSEAGGNTDTQYF.

This chain joins TRBV10-3 and TRBJ2-7, with D tentatively TRBD2 (6 bases). Looked up from germline, CDR1 is ENHRY and CDR2 is SYGVKD. CDR3 length: 14 amino acids. V shed 0 bases and J shed 5 bases, with 11 bases lying between them. This CDR3 reads CAISESEGTHEQYF. The CDR3 region has the DNA TGTGCCATCAGTGAGTCGGAGGGGACCCACGAGCAGTACTTC.

This clonotype was recorded a few times. This chain joins TRBV20-1 and TRBJ2-7; TRBD2 agrees at 10 bases. With 0 bases clipped from V and 5 bases from J, the junction kept 7 bases outside the gene matches. Per the germline V gene, CDR1 is DFQATT and CDR2 is SNEGSKA (reference sequence). There are 15 residues in the CDR3. CDR3 coding DNA: TGCAGTGCTAGAGATAGGCTAGCGGGAGTCCACGAGCAGTACTTC. Translating it yields CSARDRLAGVHEQYF.

In its sample, this clonotype was seen a few times. The chain combines TRBV5-1 with TRBJ2-3; weak D call: TRBD1 (5 bases). CDR3 length equals 16 residues. Trimming shortened V by 0 bases and J by 5 bases, and 16 bases separated the two germline ends. Germline V lookup: CDR1 SGHRS, CDR2 YFSETQ. This CDR3 reads CASSLARVLSRDTQYF. CDR3 nucleotides: TGCGCCAGCAGCTTGGCCAGGGTCCTATCGAGAGATACGCAGTATTTT. The complete variable domain, with remaining parts taken from reference TRBV5-1 and TRBJ2-3, reads KAGVTQTPRYLIKTRGQQVTLSCSPISGHRSVSWYQQTPGQGLQFLFEYFSETQRNKGNFPGRFSGRQFSNSRSEMNVSTLELGDSALYLCASSLARVLSRDTQYFGPGTRLTVL.